This T cell receptor beta chain appears in the sequencing data of a study of graft-versus-host responses after intestinal transplantation. Study-wide points: Early declines in HvG clones that occurred post-transplant were associated with peak circulating GvH clone levels. In recipient marrow, GvH clones were found, and some appeared first in ileum or blood.

The CDR3 consists of 19 residues. V lost 5 bases to trimming and J lost 3 bases; unmatched junction nucleotides: 13. Germline CDR1 reads LNHDA; CDR2 reads SQIVND (reference sequence). Using immunoSEQ multiplex PCR, the repertoire was profiled, and TCRdb retains in-frame clones only, with some absent. In the table there are over 8,500 clones, 25% to 30% of which are singletons. Responders (approximately 200,000, CFSE-labeled) met approximately 200,000 stimulators that were irradiated and violet-dye-labeled. V and J are TRBV19 and TRBJ2-1, with 13 bases identical to TRBD2. The sequence came from a human patient who received an intestinal transplant. The material was alloreactive CD8+ T cells from a mixed lymphocyte reaction culture, obtained before intestinal transplant. Subset described: CFSE-low proliferating T cells sorted from approximately 6-day pre-transplant mixed lymphocyte reaction (GvH or HvG direction). CDR3 protein: CASSAQLAGGPYHYNEQFF. Here the CDR3 DNA reads TGTGCCAGTAGTGCCCAACTAGCGGGGGGGCCATACCACTACAATGAGCAGTTCTTC.